These T cell receptor beta chains were read from a single sample in a study of blood T cell repertoires in COVID-19. Profiling relied on immunoSEQ multiplex PCR, and the TCRdb table lists in-frame clones only, not all of them. Of over 200,000 clones listed, around 90% are singletons. Sequencing was carried out using peripheral blood. The origin of the receptors is a man in his sixties who had recovered from COVID-19. Both conserved end residues are part of each CDR3. Fields, in order: V gene, clone size, J gene, D gene, CDR3 DNA, CDR3 protein. D genes are given only for firm matches. A clone size is listed for some rows: how often the clone was seen (once, few, many), or a class if it is expanded.

v_gene: TRBV14
abundance: -
j_gene: TRBJ2-2
d_gene: TRBD2
CDR3nt: TGTGCCAGCAGCCAAGGACTAGCGGGAGTCGCCGGGGAGCTGTTTTTT
CDR3aa: CASSQGLAGVAGELFF

v_gene: TRBV18
abundance: -
j_gene: TRBJ1-6
d_gene: -
CDR3nt: TGTGCCAGCTCACCACAGCGAGAGCTCCCGGGAGCCCTCCACTTT
CDR3aa: CASSPQRELPGALHF

v_gene: TRBV19
abundance: -
j_gene: TRBJ1-5
d_gene: -
CDR3nt: TGTGCCAGTAGTCGACCGCGGCGGCCCCAGCATTTT
CDR3aa: CASSRPRRPQHF

v_gene: TRBV3-1/TRBV3-2
abundance: -
j_gene: TRBJ1-2
d_gene: -
CDR3nt: TGTGCCAGCAGCCCCAGACAGGACAACTATGGCTACACCTTC
CDR3aa: CASSPRQDNYGYTF

v_gene: TRBV4-1
abundance: -
j_gene: TRBJ2-7
d_gene: TRBD2
CDR3nt: TGCGCCAGCAGCCCCACCGGCGGGACTAGCTACGTGATAAGACACTACGAGCAGTACTTC
CDR3aa: CASSPTGGTSYVIRHYEQYF

v_gene: TRBV4-2
abundance: -
j_gene: TRBJ1-6
d_gene: -
CDR3nt: TGTGCCAGCAGCCTCATGACAGGCATCTCCTATAATTCACCCCTCCACTTT
CDR3aa: CASSLMTGISYNSPLHF

v_gene: TRBV5-1
abundance: -
j_gene: TRBJ2-7
d_gene: TRBD2
CDR3nt: TGCGCCAGCAGCTTGGTAAGCGGGGAAACCTACGAGCAGTACTTC
CDR3aa: CASSLVSGETYEQYF

v_gene: TRBV13
abundance: -
j_gene: TRBJ2-3
d_gene: TRBD2
CDR3nt: TGTGCCAGCAGCTCGGGACTAGCGGTATTGTGGGGAACAGATACGCAGTATTTT
CDR3aa: CASSSGLAVLWGTDTQYF

v_gene: TRBV5-1
abundance: -
j_gene: TRBJ2-3
d_gene: TRBD2
CDR3nt: TGCGCCAGCAGCCTTGGACTAGCGGGGGCTTTCGGGGATACGCAGTATTTT
CDR3aa: CASSLGLAGAFGDTQYF

v_gene: TRBV30
abundance: -
j_gene: TRBJ2-5
d_gene: -
CDR3nt: TGTGCCTGGAGTCCAGGGGGGGAGACCCAGTACTTC
CDR3aa: CAWSPGGETQYF

v_gene: TRBV6-5
abundance: -
j_gene: TRBJ1-5
d_gene: -
CDR3nt: TGTGCCAGCAGTTTCTACAGGGATCGGGATCAGCCCCAGCATTTT
CDR3aa: CASSFYRDRDQPQHF

v_gene: TRBV6-2/TRBV6-3
abundance: -
j_gene: TRBJ1-5
d_gene: TRBD1
CDR3nt: TGTGCCAGCAGTTATTTAGGGACAGGAATTCAGCCCCAGCATTTT
CDR3aa: CASSYLGTGIQPQHF

v_gene: TRBV24-1
abundance: once
j_gene: TRBJ2-3
d_gene: -
CDR3nt: TGTGCCACCAGTGCGGGGGGCATAGGAAACGCAGATACGCAGTATTTT
CDR3aa: CATSAGGIGNADTQYF

v_gene: TRBV19
abundance: -
j_gene: TRBJ1-1
d_gene: -
CDR3nt: TGTGCCAGTAGTACCCCGCCGCGGGGGCCTGAAGCTTTCTTT
CDR3aa: CASSTPPRGPEAFF